What follows are 2 T cell receptor beta chains derived from one specimen sequenced in a study of CD8+ T cells in alopecia areata. Sample treatment: oral pan-JAK inhibitor, 5-10 mg twice daily. RNA extraction was followed by reverse transcription into cDNA, which acted as the sequencing template. Using immunoSEQ multiplex PCR, the repertoire was profiled, and TCRdb retains in-frame clones only, with some absent. The sample yields 200,000 to 250,000 clones, roughly two fifths seen once. The specimen was CD4+ T cells sorted from blood, collected at approximately week 30, from a patient treated with tofacitinib. The source of these receptors is a human donor with alopecia areata.

This clone was counted a few times. The chain employs TRBV7-9 and TRBJ1-1; perhaps TRBD1 as D (5 bases). V lost 5 bases to trimming and J lost 8 bases, with 9 bases between them. The germline V gene encodes CDR1 SEHNR and CDR2 FQNEAQ (reference sequence). This CDR3 contains 11 residues. DNA of the CDR3: TGTGCCAGCAGCAGGGGACGGGAAGCTTTCTTT. Translation gives CASSRGREAFF.

The chain joins TRBV11-2 to TRBJ1-1; 7 nucleotides align to TRBD1. The CDR3 totals 12 residues. Germline V lookup: CDR1 SGHAT, CDR2 FQNNGV. Trimming took 5 bases from V and 10 from J; bases not matched to a gene: 7. CDR3 sequence (DNA): TGTGCCAGCAGCCAAGGGGGCGCGGGAGCTTTCTTT. Translated: CASSQGGAGAFF.